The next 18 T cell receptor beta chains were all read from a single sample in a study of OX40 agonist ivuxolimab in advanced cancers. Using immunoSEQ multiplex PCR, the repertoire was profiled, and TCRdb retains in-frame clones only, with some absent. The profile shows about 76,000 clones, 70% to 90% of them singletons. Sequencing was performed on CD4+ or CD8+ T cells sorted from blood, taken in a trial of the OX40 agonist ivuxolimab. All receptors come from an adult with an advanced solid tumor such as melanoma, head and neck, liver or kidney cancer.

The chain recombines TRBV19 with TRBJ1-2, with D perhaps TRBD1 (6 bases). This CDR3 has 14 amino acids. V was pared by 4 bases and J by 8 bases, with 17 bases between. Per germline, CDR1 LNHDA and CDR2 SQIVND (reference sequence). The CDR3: CASSRGARGQGYTF. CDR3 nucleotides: TGTGCCAGTAGTAGGGGGGCTAGGGGACAAGGCTACACCTTC.

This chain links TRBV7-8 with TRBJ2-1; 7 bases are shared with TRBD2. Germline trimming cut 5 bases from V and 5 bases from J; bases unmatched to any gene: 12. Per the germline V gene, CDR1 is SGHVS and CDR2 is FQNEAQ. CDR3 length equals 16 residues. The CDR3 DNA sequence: TGTGCCAGCAGCCCACGAGAGAGACTAGCCGACAATGAGCAGTTCTTC. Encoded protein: CASSPRERLADNEQFF.

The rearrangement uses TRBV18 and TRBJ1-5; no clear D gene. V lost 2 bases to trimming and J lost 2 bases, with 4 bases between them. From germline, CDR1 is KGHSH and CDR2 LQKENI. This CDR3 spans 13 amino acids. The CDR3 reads CASSPIGNQPQHF. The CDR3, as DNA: TGTGCCAGCTCACCAATTGGCAATCAGCCCCAGCATTTT.

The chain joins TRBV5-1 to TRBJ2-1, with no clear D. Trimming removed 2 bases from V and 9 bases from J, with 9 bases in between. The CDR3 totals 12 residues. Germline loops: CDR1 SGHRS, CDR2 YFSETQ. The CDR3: CASSFGWGEQFF. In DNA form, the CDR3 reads TGCGCCAGCAGCTTCGGGTGGGGTGAGCAGTTCTTC.

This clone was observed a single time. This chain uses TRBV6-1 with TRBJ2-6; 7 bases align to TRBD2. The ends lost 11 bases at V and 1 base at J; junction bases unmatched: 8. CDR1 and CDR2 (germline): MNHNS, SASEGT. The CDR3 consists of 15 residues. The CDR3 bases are TGTGCCCGGGGGGACCCGAGATCTGGGGCCAACGTCCTGACTTTC. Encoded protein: CARGDPRSGANVLTF.

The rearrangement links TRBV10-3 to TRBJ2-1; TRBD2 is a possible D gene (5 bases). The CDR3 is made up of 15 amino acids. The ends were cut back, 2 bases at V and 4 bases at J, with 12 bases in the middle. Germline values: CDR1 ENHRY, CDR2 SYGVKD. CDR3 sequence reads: CAISEAGIPYNEQFF. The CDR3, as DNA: TGTGCCATCAGTGAGGCGGGCATCCCGTACAATGAGCAGTTCTTC.

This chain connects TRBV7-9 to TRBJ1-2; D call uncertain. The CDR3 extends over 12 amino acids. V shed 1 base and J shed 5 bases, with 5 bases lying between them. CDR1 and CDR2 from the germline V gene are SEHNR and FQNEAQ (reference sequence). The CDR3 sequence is CASSLGGYGYTF. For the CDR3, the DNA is TGTGCCAGCAGCTTAGGGGGATATGGCTACACCTTC.

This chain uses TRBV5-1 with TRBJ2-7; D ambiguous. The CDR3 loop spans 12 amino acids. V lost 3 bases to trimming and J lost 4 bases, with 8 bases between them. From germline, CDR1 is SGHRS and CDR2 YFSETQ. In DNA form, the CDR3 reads TGCGCCAGCAGCTCGACCCAGTACGAGCAGTACTTC. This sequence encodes CASSSTQYEQYF.

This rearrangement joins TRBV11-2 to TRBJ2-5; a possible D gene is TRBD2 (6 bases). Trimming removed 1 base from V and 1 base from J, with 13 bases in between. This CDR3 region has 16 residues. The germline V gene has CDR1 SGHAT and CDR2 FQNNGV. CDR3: CASSLAQGLTQETQYF. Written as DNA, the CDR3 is TGTGCCAGCAGCTTAGCCCAGGGACTGACCCAAGAGACCCAGTACTTC.

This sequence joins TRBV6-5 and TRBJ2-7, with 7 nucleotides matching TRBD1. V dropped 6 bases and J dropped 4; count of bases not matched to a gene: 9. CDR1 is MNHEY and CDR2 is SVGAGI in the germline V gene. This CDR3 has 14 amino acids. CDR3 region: CASRGTEQPYEQYF. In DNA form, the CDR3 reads TGTGCCAGCAGGGGGACAGAGCAACCTTACGAGCAGTACTTC.

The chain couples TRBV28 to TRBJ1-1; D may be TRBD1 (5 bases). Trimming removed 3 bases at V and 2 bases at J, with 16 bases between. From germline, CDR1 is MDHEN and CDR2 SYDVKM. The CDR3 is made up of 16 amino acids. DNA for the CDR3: TGTGCCAGCAGTTTCAGGGTCCCCAAAGGTAACACTGAAGCTTTCTTT. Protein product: CASSFRVPKGNTEAFF. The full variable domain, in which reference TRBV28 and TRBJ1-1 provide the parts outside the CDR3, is DVKVTQSSRYLVKRTGEKVFLECVQDMDHENMFWYRQDPGLGLRLIYFSYDVKMKEKGDIPEGYSVSREKKERFSLILESASTNQTSMYLCASSFRVPKGNTEAFFGQGTRLTVV.

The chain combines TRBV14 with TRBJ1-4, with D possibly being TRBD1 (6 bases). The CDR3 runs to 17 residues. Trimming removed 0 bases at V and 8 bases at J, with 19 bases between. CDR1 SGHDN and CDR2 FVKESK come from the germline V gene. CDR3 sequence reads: CASSQDYGTGSGEKLFF. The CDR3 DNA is TGTGCCAGCAGCCAAGATTACGGAACAGGGTCGGGCGAAAAACTGTTTTTT.

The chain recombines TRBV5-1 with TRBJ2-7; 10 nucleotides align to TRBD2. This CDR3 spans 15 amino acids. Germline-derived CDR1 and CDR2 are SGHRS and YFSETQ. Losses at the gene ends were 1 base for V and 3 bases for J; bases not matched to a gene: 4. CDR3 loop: CASSLYLAGDYEQYF. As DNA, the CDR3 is TGCGCCAGCAGCTTGTATCTAGCGGGGGACTACGAGCAGTACTTC. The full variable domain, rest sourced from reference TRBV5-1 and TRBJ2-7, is KAGVTQTPRYLIKTRGQQVTLSCSPISGHRSVSWYQQTPGQGLQFLFEYFSETQRNKGNFPGRFSGRQFSNSRSEMNVSTLELGDSALYLCASSLYLAGDYEQYFGPGTRLTVT.

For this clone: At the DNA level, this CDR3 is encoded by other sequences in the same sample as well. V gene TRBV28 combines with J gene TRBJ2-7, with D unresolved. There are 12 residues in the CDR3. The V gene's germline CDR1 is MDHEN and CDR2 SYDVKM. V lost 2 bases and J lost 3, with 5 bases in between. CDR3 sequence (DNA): TGTGCCAGCAGTTTACCAGGCTACGAGCAGTACTTC. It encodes CASSLPGYEQYF. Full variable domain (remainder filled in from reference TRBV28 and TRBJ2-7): DVKVTQSSRYLVKRTGEKVFLECVQDMDHENMFWYRQDPGLGLRLIYFSYDVKMKEKGDIPEGYSVSREKKERFSLILESASTNQTSMYLCASSLPGYEQYFGPGTRLTVT.

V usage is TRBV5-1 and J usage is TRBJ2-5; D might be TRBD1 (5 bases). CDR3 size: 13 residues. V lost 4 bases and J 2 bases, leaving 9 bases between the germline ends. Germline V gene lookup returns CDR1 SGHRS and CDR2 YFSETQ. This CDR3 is CASSATVQETQYF. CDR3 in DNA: TGCGCCAGCAGCGCGACAGTTCAAGAGACCCAGTACTTC. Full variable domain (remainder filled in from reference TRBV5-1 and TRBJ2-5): KAGVTQTPRYLIKTRGQQVTLSCSPISGHRSVSWYQQTPGQGLQFLFEYFSETQRNKGNFPGRFSGRQFSNSRSEMNVSTLELGDSALYLCASSATVQETQYFGPGTRLLVL.

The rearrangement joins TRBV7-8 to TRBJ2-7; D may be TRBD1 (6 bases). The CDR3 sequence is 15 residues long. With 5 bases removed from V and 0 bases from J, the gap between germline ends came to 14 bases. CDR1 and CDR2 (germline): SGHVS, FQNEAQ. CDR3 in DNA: TGTGCCAGCAGCCGAAGGGACACCTCCTCCTACGAGCAGTACTTC. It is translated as CASSRRDTSSYEQYF.

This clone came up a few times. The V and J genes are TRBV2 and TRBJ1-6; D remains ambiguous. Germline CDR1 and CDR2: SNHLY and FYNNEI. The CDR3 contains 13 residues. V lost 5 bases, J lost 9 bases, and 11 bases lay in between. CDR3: CASSLQAASPLHF. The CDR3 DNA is TGTGCCAGCAGTTTGCAAGCGGCTTCACCCCTCCACTTT.

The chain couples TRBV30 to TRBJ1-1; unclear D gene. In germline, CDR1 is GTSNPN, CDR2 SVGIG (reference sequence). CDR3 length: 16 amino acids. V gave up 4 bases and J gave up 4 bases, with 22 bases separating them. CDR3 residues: CAWTPTRKGRGTEAFF. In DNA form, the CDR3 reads TGTGCCTGGACTCCCACTCGAAAGGGTCGGGGCACTGAAGCTTTCTTT. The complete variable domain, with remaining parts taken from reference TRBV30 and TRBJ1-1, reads SQTIHQWPATLVQPVGSPLSLECTVEGTSNPNLYWYRQAAGRGLQLLFYSVGIGQISSEVPQNLSASRPQDRQFILSSKKLLLSDSGFYLCAWTPTRKGRGTEAFFGQGTRLTVV.